Below, 3 T cell receptor beta chains from the same sample are listed, as sequenced in a study of blood T cell repertoires in COVID-19. Assay: immunoSEQ multiplex PCR; the TCRdb copy retains only in-frame clones and omits some. The sample lists over 350,000 clones, just under 90% occurring once. Input material: PBMCs or T cells enriched from blood (not recorded which). These receptors all stem from a woman in her forties or fifties who had recovered from COVID-19.

The rearrangement uses TRBV4-3 and TRBJ2-6; 7 bases map to TRBD1. Per germline, CDR1 LGHNA and CDR2 YSLEER. This CDR3 contains 18 residues. V shed 1 base, J shed 0 bases, and the junction held 6 bases outside the gene matches. CDR3 coding DNA: TGCGCCAGCAGCCAAGGAGGGACAGCCAGCTCTGGGGCCAACGTCCTGACTTTC. Protein product: CASSQGGTASSGANVLTF.

This clone appeared a single time. The rearrangement uses TRBV2 and TRBJ2-1, with 13 bases aligning to TRBD2. J gave up 7 bases and V 3 bases, and 0 bases lay outside the gene matches. Per germline, CDR1 SNHLY and CDR2 FYNNEI. This CDR3 has 14 amino acids. CDR3 amino acids: CASSEGLAGNEQFF. The CDR3 region has the DNA TGTGCCAGCAGTGAGGGACTAGCGGGGAATGAGCAGTTCTTC.

Notes on this clone: The sample holds other DNA sequences that translate to the same CDR3. The rearrangement joins TRBV27 to TRBJ1-1; no firm D call. CDR1 and CDR2 (germline): MNHEY, SMNVEV (reference sequence). The CDR3 totals 15 residues. The V and J ends lost 0 bases and 0 bases respectively, with 8 bases between them. The CDR3 loop is CASSLSPGMNTEAFF. CDR3 nucleotides: TGTGCCAGCAGTTTATCTCCCGGGATGAACACTGAAGCTTTCTTT.